This passage covers 18 T cell receptor beta chains from one sample sequenced in a study of cytomegalovirus exposure and HLA in healthy donors (TCRdb year 2017). The protocol used for the library was the immunoSEQ multiplex PCR assay. This immuneACCESS table, as held by TCRdb, lists in-frame sequences with V and J called but not all clones. Of the missing ones, under half trace to an unresolved V gene in checked studies; the others have no known cause. This sample lists about 78,000 clones; about 95% were detected once. 1.5% to 2% of the sample belongs to the ten largest clones. The sequenced sample consisted of PBMCs. All receptors derive from a man aged 18-30 years in good health and CMV-seropositive.

This chain uses TRBV27 with TRBJ2-3, with 7 bases aligning to TRBD2. V was clipped by 3 bases and J by 1 base; unmatched bases: 4. Germline V gene data show CDR1 as MNHEY and CDR2 as SMNVEV (reference sequence). The CDR3 is made up of 15 amino acids. This CDR3 reads CASSFLGGGTDTQYF. In DNA form, the CDR3 reads TGTGCCAGCAGTTTTTTGGGAGGGGGCACAGATACGCAGTATTTT.

The rearrangement joins TRBV4-1 to TRBJ2-7; 7 bases fit TRBD1. Germline V lookup: CDR1 MGHRA, CDR2 YSYEKL. The CDR3 runs to 15 residues. The V segment lost 4 bases and the J segment 7 bases; nucleotides outside the gene matches: 13. The CDR3 coding sequence is TGCGCCAGCAGCCCTAACCACAGGGGACGGTATGAGCAGTACTTC. Protein product: CASSPNHRGRYEQYF.

CDR3 nucleotides: TGTGCCAGCAGCCAAGATGCTAGGGGCGCAGATACGCAGTATTTT. This sequence encodes CASSQDARGADTQYF. The chain combines TRBV4-2 with TRBJ2-3; D is possibly TRBD1 (5 bases). The V gene's germline CDR1 is LGHNA and CDR2 YNFKEQ. Between the trimmed V and J ends, which lost 0 bases and 4 bases, there was a span of 11 bases. This CDR3 has 15 residues.

In its sample, this clone was seen once. This chain uses TRBV30 with TRBJ2-5, with 9 bases that match TRBD2. Germline CDR1 and CDR2: GTSNPN and SVGIG (reference sequence). The CDR3 spans 15 residues. The V gene end was trimmed by 0 bases and the J gene end by 5 bases; junction bases not matched to a gene: 7. CDR3 region: CAWSVGSGSGETQYF. The CDR3 nucleotides read TGTGCCTGGAGTGTGGGTAGCGGGAGTGGGGAGACCCAGTACTTC. Filled out from reference TRBV30 and TRBJ2-5, the complete variable domain reads SQTIHQWPATLVQPVGSPLSLECTVEGTSNPNLYWYRQAAGRGLQLLFYSVGIGQISSEVPQNLSASRPQDRQFILSSKKLLLSDSGFYLCAWSVGSGSGETQYFGPGTRLLVL.

The chain carries TRBV28 and TRBJ2-3; TRBD2 is a possible D gene (6 bases). This CDR3 comprises 16 residues. Germline V lookup: CDR1 MDHEN, CDR2 SYDVKM. The V gene lost 4 bases and the J gene lost 1 base, with 15 bases spanning the gap. The CDR3 sequence is CASSSQVSGGTDTQYF. The CDR3, as DNA: TGTGCCAGCAGTTCCCAGGTTTCGGGGGGCACAGATACGCAGTATTTT.

This clone was detected once. This chain links TRBV5-8 with TRBJ1-5; D call uncertain. CDR1 is SGHTS, CDR2 YDEGEE, per germline. The CDR3 is made up of 14 amino acids. The V end lost 2 bases, the J end lost 6 bases, and 12 bases lay between the germline ends. The CDR3 DNA reads TGTGCCAGCAGCTTAATGAGGTCAAGTCAGCCCCAGCATTTT. It codes for CASSLMRSSQPQHF.

V usage is TRBV5-1 and J usage is TRBJ1-1, with TRBD1 matching over 10 bases. Looked up from germline, CDR1 is SGHRS and CDR2 is YFSETQ. The V and J ends lost 4 bases and 1 base, in that order; junction bases with no gene match: 10. The CDR3 is 17 residues long. The DNA for the CDR3 is TGCGCCAGCAGCCCATCCCCCCGGGACAGGGGGAACACTGAAGCTTTCTTT. It translates to CASSPSPRDRGNTEAFF.

This clone is a singleton in its sample. This chain joins TRBV5-1 and TRBJ1-2; the match to TRBD1 covers 9 bases. Germline CDR1 SGHRS, CDR2 YFSETQ. J gave up 4 bases and V 4 bases, and 17 bases lay outside the gene matches. The CDR3 loop spans 18 amino acids. The CDR3: CASSPTTNTGGGGYGYTF. The CDR3 DNA follows: TGCGCCAGCAGCCCCACAACCAATACAGGGGGCGGTGGCTATGGCTACACCTTC.

This chain links TRBV5-4 with TRBJ2-3; 13 positions agree with TRBD2. In germline, CDR1 is SGHNT, CDR2 YYREEE (reference sequence). Trimming took 4 bases from V and 13 from J; bases not matched to a gene: 9. CDR3 length: 14 residues. CDR3: CASSLPGLAGIKYF. The CDR3 DNA reads as TGTGCCAGCAGCCTCCCGGGACTAGCGGGGATAAAGTATTTT.

The rearrangement joins TRBV7-3 to TRBJ2-5, with D possibly being TRBD2 (6 bases). The germline V gene encodes CDR1 SGHTA and CDR2 FQGTGA. The CDR3 totals 13 residues. Between the trimmed V and J ends, which lost 5 bases and 2 bases, there was a span of 9 bases. The CDR3 sequence: CASSMEGQETQYF. The CDR3 nucleotides read TGTGCCAGCAGCATGGAGGGGCAAGAGACCCAGTACTTC.

This chain joins TRBV6-4 and TRBJ2-1; 8 bases fit TRBD2. From germline, CDR1 is MRHNA and CDR2 SNTAGT. The CDR3 is made up of 16 amino acids. The V and J ends lost 0 bases and 0 bases, in that order; junction bases with no gene match: 1. DNA for the CDR3: TGTGCCAGCAGTGACTCTGGGACTAGCTCCTACAATGAGCAGTTCTTC. It translates to CASSDSGTSSYNEQFF.

The chain couples TRBV13 to TRBJ2-7, with 7 bases fitting TRBD2. The V gene end was trimmed by 2 bases and the J gene end by 2 bases; junction bases not matched to a gene: 3. The CDR3 spans 14 residues. Germline loops: CDR1 PRHDT, CDR2 FYEKMQ (reference sequence). The CDR3 sequence is CASSLYREAYEQYF. CDR3 bases: TGTGCCAGCAGCTTATATCGGGAGGCCTACGAGCAGTACTTC.

The chain couples TRBV10-2 to TRBJ2-1; 7 bases are shared with TRBD1. This CDR3 has 15 amino acids. In germline, CDR1 is WSHSY, CDR2 SAAADI. V shed 6 bases, J shed 8 bases, and the junction held 13 bases outside the gene matches. CDR3 region: CASRDEGQFGHEQFF. In nucleotides, the CDR3 is TGCGCCAGCAGGGACGAGGGACAGTTTGGCCATGAGCAGTTCTTC.

This rearrangement joins TRBV28 to TRBJ2-1; 8 nucleotides match TRBD2. The V gene end was trimmed by 9 bases and the J gene end by 8 bases; junction bases not matched to a gene: 9. Germline V lookup: CDR1 MDHEN, CDR2 SYDVKM. The CDR3 consists of 13 residues. As DNA, the CDR3 is TGTGCCAGTTGGGGGCTAGCGGGCTATGAGCAGTTCTTC. Residues: CASWGLAGYEQFF.

The chain combines TRBV28 with TRBJ1-2, with D possibly TRBD1 on 6 matching bases. V lost 6 bases and J 4 bases, leaving 21 bases between the germline ends. This CDR3 comprises 16 residues. Germline V CDR1 and CDR2: MDHEN, SYDVKM. CDR3 nucleotide sequence: TGTGCCAGCAGGGCGTCCGGGACACCTGAACTCTATGGCTACACCTTC. Encoded protein: CASRASGTPELYGYTF.

This clone was counted once. The CDR3 protein is CASSIVPFKLAKNIQYF. CDR3 sequence (DNA): TGTGCCAGTAGTATAGTACCCTTTAAACTGGCCAAAAACATTCAGTACTTC. The V gene is TRBV19, the J gene TRBJ2-4, with D unclear. Germline V gene data show CDR1 as LNHDA and CDR2 as SQIVND (reference sequence). The CDR3 sequence is 17 residues long. Trimming removed 1 base at V and 1 base at J, with 14 bases between.

V usage is TRBV7-2 and J usage is TRBJ2-7; 9 bases fit TRBD1. The germline gives CDR1 SGHTA, CDR2 FQGNSA. After removal of 5 bases from V and 4 bases from J, the junction contained 9 bases not matched to a gene. The CDR3 contains 15 residues. CDR3 nucleotide sequence: TGTGCCAGCAGCACACCGGGACAGGGTCTATACGAGCAGTACTTC. Its protein is CASSTPGQGLYEQYF.

J is TRBJ2-1 and V is TRBV7-2, with TRBD2 as a possible D gene (5 bases). Germline assignment: CDR1 SGHTA and CDR2 FQGNSA. The CDR3 length is 15 residues. V lost 1 base and J lost 4, with 11 bases in between. The CDR3 DNA reads as TGTGCCAGCAGCTTAGAGGCGGTAGCGTACAATGAGCAGTTCTTC. This sequence encodes CASSLEAVAYNEQFF.